This T cell receptor beta chain emerged from a study of CD8+ T cells in alopecia areata. On the study more broadly: A 6-month period off drug followed tofacitinib, which lasted 6 to 18 months. General study points: Relative to mice, TCR sharing across patients was less clear, a difference possibly HLA-related.

Following extraction, RNA underwent reverse transcription to cDNA, which served as the sequencing template. Method: immunoSEQ multiplex PCR; TCRdb's copy keeps in-frame clones and lacks some. This table holds 85,000 to 110,000 clones, over 75% found once. The CDR3 has 17 amino acids. The germline CDR1 and CDR2 sequences are MGHRA and YSYEKL. For this clone: Its specificity is not known.

Documented treatment: oral pan-JAK inhibitor, 5-10 mg twice daily. It was from alopecia areata patients that lesional scalp punch biopsies and peripheral blood were collected. The clonotype was recovered from a human donor with alopecia areata. The chain uses TRBV4-1 and TRBJ2-5, with 9 bases matching TRBD2. Gene TRBJ2-7 matches the end of the DNA better, so the J call may be wrong. Source: CD8+ T cells sorted from blood, taken at approximately week 30, from a patient treated with tofacitinib. This chain's CDR3 is CASSQVLAGSSSYEQYF. Here the CDR3 DNA reads TGCGCCAGCAGCCAAGTGCTAGCGGGGTCGAGCTCCTACGAGCAGTACTTC.